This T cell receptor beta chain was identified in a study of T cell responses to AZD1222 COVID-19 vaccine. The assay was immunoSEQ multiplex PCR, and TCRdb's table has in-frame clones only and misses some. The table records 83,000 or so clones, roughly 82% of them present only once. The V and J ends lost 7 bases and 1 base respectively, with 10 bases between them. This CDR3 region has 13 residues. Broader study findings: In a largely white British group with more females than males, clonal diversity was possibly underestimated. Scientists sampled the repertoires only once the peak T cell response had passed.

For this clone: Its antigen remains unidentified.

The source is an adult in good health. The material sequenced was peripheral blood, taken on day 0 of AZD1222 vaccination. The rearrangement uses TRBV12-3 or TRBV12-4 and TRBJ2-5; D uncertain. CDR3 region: CASNSAGQETQYF. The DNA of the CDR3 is TGTGCCAGCAATTCCGCAGGCCAAGAGACCCAGTACTTC.